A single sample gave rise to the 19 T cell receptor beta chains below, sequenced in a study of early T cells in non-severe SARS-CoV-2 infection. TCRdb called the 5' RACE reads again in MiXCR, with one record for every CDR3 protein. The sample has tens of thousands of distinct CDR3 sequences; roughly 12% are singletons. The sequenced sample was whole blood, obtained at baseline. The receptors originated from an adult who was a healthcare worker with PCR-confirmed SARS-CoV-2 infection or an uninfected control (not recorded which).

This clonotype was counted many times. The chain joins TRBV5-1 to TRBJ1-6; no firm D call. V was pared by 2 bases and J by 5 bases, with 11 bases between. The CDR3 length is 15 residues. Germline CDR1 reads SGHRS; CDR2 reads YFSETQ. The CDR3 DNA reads TGCGCCAGCAGCTTCCGGGAACCCGATAATTCACCCCTCCACTTT. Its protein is CASSFREPDNSPLHF.

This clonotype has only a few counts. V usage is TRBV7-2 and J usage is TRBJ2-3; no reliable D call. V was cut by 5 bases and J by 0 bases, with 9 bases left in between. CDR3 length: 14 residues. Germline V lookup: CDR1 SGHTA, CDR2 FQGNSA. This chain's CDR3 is CASSEQTSTDTQYF. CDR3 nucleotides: TGTGCCAGCAGCGAGCAGACTAGCACAGATACGCAGTATTTT.

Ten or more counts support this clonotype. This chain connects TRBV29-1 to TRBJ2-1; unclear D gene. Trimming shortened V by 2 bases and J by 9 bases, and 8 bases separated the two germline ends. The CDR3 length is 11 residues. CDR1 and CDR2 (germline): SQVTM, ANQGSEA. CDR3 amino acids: CSVESGGEQFF. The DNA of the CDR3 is TGCAGCGTTGAAAGTGGCGGTGAGCAGTTCTTC.

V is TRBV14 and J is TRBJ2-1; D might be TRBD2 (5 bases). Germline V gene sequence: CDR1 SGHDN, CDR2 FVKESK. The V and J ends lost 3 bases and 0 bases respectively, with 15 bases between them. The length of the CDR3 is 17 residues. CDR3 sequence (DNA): TGTGCCAGCAGCCACTATGGGCCGGGGAGCTCCTACAATGAGCAGTTCTTC. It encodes CASSHYGPGSSYNEQFF.

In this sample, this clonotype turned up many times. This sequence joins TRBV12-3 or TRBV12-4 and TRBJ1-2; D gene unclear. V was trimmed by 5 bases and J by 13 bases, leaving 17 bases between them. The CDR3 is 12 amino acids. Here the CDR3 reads CASSADQPSGTF. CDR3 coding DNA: TGTGCCAGCAGTGCGGACCAGCCAAGTGGCACCTTC.

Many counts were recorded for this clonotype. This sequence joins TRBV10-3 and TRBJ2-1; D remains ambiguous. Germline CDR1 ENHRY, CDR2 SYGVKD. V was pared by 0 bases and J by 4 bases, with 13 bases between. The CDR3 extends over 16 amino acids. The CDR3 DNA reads TGTGCCATCAGTGAGTCCGGTATAGCCCCGTACAATGAGCAGTTCTTC. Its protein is CAISESGIAPYNEQFF.

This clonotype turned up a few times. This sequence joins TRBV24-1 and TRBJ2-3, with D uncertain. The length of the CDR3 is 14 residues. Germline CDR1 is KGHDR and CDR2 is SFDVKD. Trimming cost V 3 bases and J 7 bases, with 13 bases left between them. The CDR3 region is CATSDPVGSHTQYF. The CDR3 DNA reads TGTGCCACCAGTGATCCCGTGGGGTCCCATACGCAGTATTTT.

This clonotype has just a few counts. CDR3 loop: CASSQVWSRYEQYF. The CDR3 DNA reads TGTGCCAGCAGCCAAGTGTGGAGCCGCTACGAGCAGTACTTC. The chain joins TRBV28 to TRBJ2-7, with D uncertain. The length of the CDR3 is 14 residues. V lost 6 bases and J 3 bases, leaving 15 bases between the germline ends. Germline CDR1 MDHEN, CDR2 SYDVKM.

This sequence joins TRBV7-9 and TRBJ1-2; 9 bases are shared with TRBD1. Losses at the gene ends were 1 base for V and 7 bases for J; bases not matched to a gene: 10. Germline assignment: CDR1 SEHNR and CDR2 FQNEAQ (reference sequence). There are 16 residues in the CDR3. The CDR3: CASSLDTGTGNAGYTF. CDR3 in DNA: TGTGCCAGCAGCTTAGATACTGGGACAGGGAATGCTGGCTACACCTTC.

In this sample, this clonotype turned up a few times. The CDR3, as DNA: TGCGCCAGCAGCTTATCCGGGACAGGGATCTACAATGAGCAGTTCTTC. Encoded protein: CASSLSGTGIYNEQFF. The V call is TRBV5-1, the J call TRBJ2-1, with 9 bases identical to TRBD1. There are 16 residues in the CDR3. Losses at the gene ends were 2 bases for V and 3 bases for J; bases not matched to a gene: 6. CDR1 and CDR2 (germline): SGHRS, YFSETQ.

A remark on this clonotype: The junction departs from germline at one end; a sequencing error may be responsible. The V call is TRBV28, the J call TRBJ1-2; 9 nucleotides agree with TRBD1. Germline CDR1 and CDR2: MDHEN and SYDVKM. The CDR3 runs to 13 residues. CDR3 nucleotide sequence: TGTGCCAGCCACCCGGGGACAGGGTACGGCTGCACCTTC. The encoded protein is CASHPGTGYGCTF.

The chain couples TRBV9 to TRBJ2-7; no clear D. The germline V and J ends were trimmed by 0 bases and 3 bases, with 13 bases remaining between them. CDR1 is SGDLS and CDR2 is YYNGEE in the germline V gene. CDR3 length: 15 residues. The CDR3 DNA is TGTGCCAGCAGCGTAGAAAGTCCACCCTACTACGAGCAGTACTTC. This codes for CASSVESPPYYEQYF.

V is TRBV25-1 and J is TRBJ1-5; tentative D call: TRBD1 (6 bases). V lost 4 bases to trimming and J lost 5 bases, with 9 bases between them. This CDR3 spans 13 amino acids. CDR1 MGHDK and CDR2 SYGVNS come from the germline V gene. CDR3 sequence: CASSAGGDQPQHF. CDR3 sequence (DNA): TGTGCCAGCAGTGCCGGGGGCGATCAGCCCCAGCATTTT.

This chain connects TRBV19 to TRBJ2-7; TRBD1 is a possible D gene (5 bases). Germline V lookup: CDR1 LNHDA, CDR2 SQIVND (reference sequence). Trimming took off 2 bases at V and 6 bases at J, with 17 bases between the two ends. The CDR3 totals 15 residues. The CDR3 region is CASSIWAESQGEQYF. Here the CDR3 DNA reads TGTGCCAGTAGTATATGGGCCGAGTCCCAGGGCGAGCAGTACTTC.

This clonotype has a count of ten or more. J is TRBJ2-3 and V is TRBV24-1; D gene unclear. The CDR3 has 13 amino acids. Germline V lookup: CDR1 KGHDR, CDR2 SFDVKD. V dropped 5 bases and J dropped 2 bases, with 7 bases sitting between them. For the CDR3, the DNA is TGTGCCACCAGTGGGTCCGCCACAGATACGCAGTATTTT. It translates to CATSGSATDTQYF.

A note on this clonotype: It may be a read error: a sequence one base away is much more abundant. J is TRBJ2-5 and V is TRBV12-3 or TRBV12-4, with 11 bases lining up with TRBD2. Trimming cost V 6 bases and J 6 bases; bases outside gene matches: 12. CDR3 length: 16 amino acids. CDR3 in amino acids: CASSPTSGGLRKTQYF. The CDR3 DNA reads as TGTGCCAGCAGCCCCACTAGCGGGGGCCTCCGAAAGACCCAGTACTTC.

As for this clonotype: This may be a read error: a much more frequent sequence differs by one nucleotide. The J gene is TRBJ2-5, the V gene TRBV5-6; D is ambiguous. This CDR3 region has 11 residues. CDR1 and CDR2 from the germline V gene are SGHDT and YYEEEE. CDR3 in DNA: TGTGCCAGCAGCTTGTTCGAGACCCAGAACTTC. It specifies CASSLFETQNF.

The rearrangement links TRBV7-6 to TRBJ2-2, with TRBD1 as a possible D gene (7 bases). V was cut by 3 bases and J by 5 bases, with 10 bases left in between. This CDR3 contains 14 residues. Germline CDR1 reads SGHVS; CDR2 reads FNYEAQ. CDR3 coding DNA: TGTGCCAGCAGCTTCAGGGGGGATACCGGGGAGCTGTTTTTT. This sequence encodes CASSFRGDTGELFF.

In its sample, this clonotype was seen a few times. CDR3 residues: CSVRRDAEQFF. The CDR3 DNA follows: TGCAGCGTTCGGCGGGACGCGGAGCAGTTCTTC. The chain carries TRBV29-1 and TRBJ2-1; perhaps TRBD2 as D (6 bases). The CDR3 contains 11 residues. V lost 5 bases to trimming and J lost 10 bases, with 12 bases between them. Germline CDR1 is SQVTM and CDR2 is ANQGSEA.